This T cell receptor beta chain originates from a study of T cell clusters in autoimmune cytopenias. Study-level points and caveats: TRB repertoire shifts in secondary cytopenia and chronic lymphocytic leukemia mostly reflected lymphoma, not autoimmunity. Clustering suggested that physiological T cell clusters were missing in primary autoimmune cytopenia patients.

About 39,000 genome equivalents of blood DNA were amplified for TRB. This CDR3 spans 15 amino acids. CDR1 and CDR2 from the germline V gene are SEHNR and FQNEAQ (reference sequence). Concerning this clonotype itself: Its antigen is not known.

TRB rearrangements were amplified by touch-down multiplex PCR with mixed TRB-A/B primers. TCRdb processed the multiplex PCR reads again and assigns one entry to each CDR3 protein, with no DNA. The sample totals 2,200 or so distinct CDR3 sequences. Sequencing was done on a sample of peripheral blood. The clonotype comes from a human donor with an autoimmune cytopenia or autoimmune hepatitis (not recorded which). The chain joins TRBV7-9 to TRBJ2-5; there is no DNA to check the TCRdb D call of TRBD2. CDR3 loop: CASSRTSGRRETQYF. The entire variable domain, with the rest obtained from reference TRBV7-9 and TRBJ2-5, is as follows: DTGVSQNPRHKITKRGQNVTFRCDPISEHNRLYWYRQTLGQGPEFLTYFQNEAQLEKSRLLSDRFSAERPKGSFSTLEIQRTEQGDSAMYLCASSRTSGRRETQYFGPGTRLLVL.